This TCR beta chain was identified during a study of beta chain features in type 1 diabetes (dated by TCRdb to 2016 to 2019). For the study in its entirety: Mean age, gender distribution, total cell number and subset yield were not different between patients and healthy donors. A total of 107,917,701 sorted cells were examined across all samples, and the number of cells per subset was strongly correlated with RNA yield. The study compared the TCRB repertoires of sorted circulating CD4+ T cell subsets in recently diagnosed type 1 diabetes patients with those in matched healthy donors. Regulatory and stem cell-like memory subsets were isolated from only 8 patients and about 8 healthy donors, whereas naive and central memory subsets came from all 28 donors. General conclusions and limits of the study: Because cDNA was sequenced instead of genomic DNA, highly expressing activated cells could be over-represented, though the groups showed no difference in activation or CD3 levels. Shorter templates might have been favored by PCR, but patient and control samples were amplified and corrected together, so both groups would have been affected equally by any skew. At VDJ recombination sites, patients with type 1 diabetes made fewer insertions and deleted more nucleotides, a pattern implying thymic rearrangement abnormalities. A moderate but significant shortening of TCRB CDR3 length was observed in type 1 diabetes patients in all four CD4+ subsets. Because the HLA sub-analyses included only small numbers of individuals, any influence of HLA type on TCRB rearrangement was left unresolved. Naive, central memory and regulatory TCRB repertoires appeared more similar among patients than among healthy donors.

A single peripheral blood draw of 95 to 150 mL on average was collected from each donor into heparinised tubes. A BD FACSAria II was used to sort naive, central memory, regulatory and stem cell-like memory CD4+ T cells with a panel that included CD45RO, CCR7, CD25, CD127, CD95 and CD27. All sorted populations exceeded 95% purity. PBMCs were isolated immediately by Lymphoprep density gradient centrifugation and stained directly without culture. To minimize batch effects, samples were stained and sorted in pairs, one healthy donor with one patient per experiment. The CDR3 spans 13 residues, from the cysteine through the phenylalanine. Only the CDR3 portion is preserved as DNA: 39 bases, with reading frame beginning at the first base. For CDR1 and CDR2, the germline V gene lists MGHDK and SYGVNS. The germline ends are 4 bases apart after V is trimmed by 2 bases and J by 2 bases. Concerning this clone: It has no known antigen specificity. No clone much larger than this one lies a single base away; base qualities are absent.

All of the isolated RNA was reverse transcribed with the High Capacity cDNA Reverse Transcription Kit, so expressed TCRB transcripts were sequenced. Deep immunoSEQ sequencing was applied to naive, central memory and regulatory T cell samples, giving an average of around 4 million total reads per sample. Sorted cells were lysed in RLT buffer, and RNA was extracted using DNase-treated RNeasy Micro or Mini kits according to cell number. Each cell subset was processed separately to prevent cross-contamination, with patient and healthy donor samples processed together. Using the immunoSEQ multiplex PCR, TCRB sequences were amplified from cDNA into 87-bp fragments spanning the CDR3 region. Sequencing of the amplicons was performed on the Illumina HiSeq platform. The study's processing was this. PCR bias was corrected computationally using synthetic template baselines, and reads within Hamming distance 2 were collapsed, with unmergeable singletons discarded. Reads were aligned against IMGT to assign V, D and J genes, CDR3 length and insertions or deletions at six rearrangement sites. Within each subset, clonotype counts were normalized to sorted cell number, and only after that were true diversity and Gini coefficients computed with the tcR R package. Repertoire sharing was quantified using the overlap coefficient calculated on TCRB nucleotide sequences. Out-of-frame TCRB sequences from naive cells were analyzed to stand in for the pre-selection repertoire. In TCRdb, the immuneACCESS table is reduced to in-frame sequences with V and J assigned. These tables do not hold every clone; where another copy was compared, an unresolved V gene accounts for under half, and the others remain unexplained. The DNA was the basis for D and trimming; V, J and clone size are from that table. The sample table lists hundreds of thousands of clones, about an eighth of them with a count of one. The ten top clones hold less than 0.06% of the sample.

Sample: naive CD4+ T cells from blood. What this sample's cell subset or site label stands for: true naive CD4+ T cells. This receptor was identified in a woman under 30 in good health. The chain couples TRBV25-1 to TRBJ1-5, with an unclear D gene assignment. The sequenced DNA: TGTGCCAGCAGTGAAGGGGGCAATCAGCCCCAGCATTTT. Its protein product is CASSEGGNQPQHF.